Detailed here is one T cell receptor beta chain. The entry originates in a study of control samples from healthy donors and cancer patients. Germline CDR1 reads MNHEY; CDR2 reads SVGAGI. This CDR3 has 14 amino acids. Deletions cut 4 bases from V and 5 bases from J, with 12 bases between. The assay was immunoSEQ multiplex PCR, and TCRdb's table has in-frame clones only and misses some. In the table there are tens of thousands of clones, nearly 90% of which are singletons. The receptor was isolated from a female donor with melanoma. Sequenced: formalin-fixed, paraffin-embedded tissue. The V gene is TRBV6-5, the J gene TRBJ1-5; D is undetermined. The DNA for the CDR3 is TGTGCCAGCAGTTTGTCCGGGAGGGATCAGCCCCAGCATTTT. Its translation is CASSLSGRDQPQHF.